The clone carrying this TCR beta chain was counted between two and nine times. What it binds is unknown. Trimming took 1 base from V and 2 from J, leaving 10 bases between them. This CDR3 has 15 amino acids. The germline CDR1 and CDR2 sequences are SGHTA and FQGNSA. These data originate in a study of T cell repertoires in cytomegalovirus infection. Overall study: Well-studied HLA-B-restricted epitopes and recently identified HLA-C-restricted epitopes of CMV were both used in the study. It was the public TCR beta signatures that indicated both CMV infection and matching HLA type. Study-level findings and limits: HLA-C-restricted CMV clonotypes gave the most frequent clonotype in two of eight donors. The cumulative frequency of public TCR beta families distinguished individuals who carried CMV together with the relevant HLA.

Using its own MiXCR run on the reads, TCRdb lists one record per CDR3 protein. The table shows 450,000 to 550,000 distinct CDR3 sequences, with about two fifths occurring only once. The specimen comprised cultured PBMCs, sampled from culture after CMV antigen stimulation. This TCR came from a human donor in good health (CMV status not recorded). Some clones in this sample may be carry-over from other donors' samples. This chain connects TRBV7-2 to TRBJ2-3; no clear D gene. CDR3 DNA: TGTGCCAGCAGCTTAGTGGGCCCCACCACAGATACGCAGTATTTT. This sequence encodes CASSLVGPTTDTQYF.